A single T cell receptor (beta chain) is shown here with its context. The antigen is unknown. A much larger clone sits a single nucleotide away, making a read error possible. Amplified TCR beta CDR3 regions derived from RNA transcripts. Researchers ran a first-round RT-PCR on the TCR CDR3 using the HTBI primer set. TCRdb re-called the multiplex PCR reads with MiXCR, one entry per CDR3 protein. The data contain around 300,000 distinct CDR3 sequences, around 15% of them singletons. With 4 bases removed from V and 5 bases from J, the gap between germline ends came to 24 bases. Germline V gene data show CDR1 as SGHAT and CDR2 as FQNNGV. The CDR3 sequence is 17 residues long. This sample was taken from a study of T cells in Graves' hyperthyroidism and ophthalmopathy. Study results and caveats: Ophthalmopathy stood apart from stable hyperthyroidism in a 13 V-J model.

PBMCs were derived from 10 ml fresh peripheral blood. The chain has TRBV11-2 and TRBJ2-7, with D perhaps matching TRBD2 (6 bases). This TCR derives from a woman aged 45-60 years with Graves' hyperthyroidism that later progressed to Graves' ophthalmopathy. The sequenced sample was blood. This CDR3 is CASSSLVGGKGRHEQYF. The CDR3 DNA sequence: TGTGCCAGCAGCTCCTTAGTGGGGGGTAAAGGTCGGCACGAGCAGTACTTC.